This T cell receptor beta chain was observed in a study of blood T cell repertoires in COVID-19. Study in general: PBMCs, B-cell-depleted T cells, or T cells provided the cDNA or gDNA that made up the material.

Per the authors' pipeline: It was from reference gene primer amplification that nucleated cell counts were estimated. Libraries were prepared by immunoSEQ multiplex PCR; TCRdb keeps only in-frame clonotypes and omits some of them. The D gene and trimming were derived from the DNA, and the V and J assignments and clone size from that table. Seen here are 220,000 or so clones, roughly 80% observed once, and the top ten hold less than 6.5%. This CDR3 region has 19 residues. The V and J ends lost 2 bases and 0 bases, in that order; junction bases with no gene match: 10. Germline V gene data show CDR1 as SGHVS and CDR2 as FQNEAQ.

The chain recombines TRBV7-8 with TRBJ1-6; 7 positions match TRBD1. This TCR derives from a woman in her sixties or seventies who had recovered from COVID-19. The sequencing sample was made of peripheral blood. The CDR3 spells CASSLLSRGESSYNSPLHF. Written as DNA, the CDR3 is TGTGCCAGCAGCTTATTATCCAGGGGGGAAAGCTCCTATAATTCACCCCTCCACTTT.